This T cell receptor beta chain was obtained from a study of cytomegalovirus exposure and HLA in healthy donors. The ends lost 7 bases at V and 7 bases at J; junction bases unmatched: 11. This CDR3 is built from 15 residues. CDR1 and CDR2 from the germline V gene are LNHNV and YYDKDF (reference sequence). Only in-frame clones appear in the TCRdb table, and some are missing; sequencing was by immunoSEQ multiplex PCR. The data hold 150,000 to 200,000 clones, with 80% to 90% observed a single time. The receptor was isolated from a young woman in good health and CMV-seronegative. J is TRBJ1-3 and V is TRBV15; TRBD1 agrees at 9 bases. The sample consisted of PBMCs. CDR3 sequence reads: CATTNHRDRANTIYF. Written as DNA, the CDR3 is TGTGCCACCACCAACCACCGGGACAGGGCGAACACCATATATTTT.